The 2 T cell receptor beta chains below come from one sample, sequenced in a study of blood T cell repertoires in COVID-19. Data came from immunoSEQ multiplex PCR; TCRdb stores just in-frame clones and leaves some out. The sample records 200,000 to 300,000 clones, more than 70% being singletons. Sample: PBMCs or T cells enriched from blood (not recorded which). All receptors come from a woman in her forties with acute COVID-19.

The count of this clone is one. The rearrangement uses TRBV19 and TRBJ2-7; D is unclear. Germline V gene data show CDR1 as LNHDA and CDR2 as SQIVND (reference sequence). The CDR3 has 14 residues. Trimming removed 6 bases from V and 2 bases from J, with 14 bases in between. CDR3 DNA sequence: TGTGCCAGTAGCTCCCCAGTGGAGACCTACGAGCAGTACTTC. Its protein is CASSSPVETYEQYF.

The chain joins TRBV2 to TRBJ2-7; 8 bases agree with TRBD2. The CDR3 covers 16 residues. Germline loops: CDR1 SNHLY, CDR2 FYNNEI. Unmatched junction bases numbered 12, after V lost 2 bases and J lost 6 bases. CDR3 residues: CASSEIRREGGGEQYV. CDR3 DNA sequence: TGTGCCAGCAGTGAAATCCGCCGGGAGGGCGGAGGCGAGCAGTACGTC.